These T cell receptor beta chains were read from a single sample in a study of blood T cell repertoires in COVID-19. Profiled with immunoSEQ multiplex PCR; TCRdb holds only in-frame clones, not every one. Counted here are 150,000 to 200,000 clones, approximately 91% occurring once; the ten biggest clones make up about 2%. Sample: peripheral blood. Receptors were obtained from a man younger than 30 with acute or convalescent COVID-19. Both conserved end residues are part of each CDR3. The order of the fields is J gene, V gene, D gene, CDR3 length, clone size, CDR3 protein, CDR3 DNA. A D gene is named only where the DNA matches it firmly. A clone size is listed for some rows: how often the clone was seen (once, few, many), or a class if it is expanded.

>TRBJ2-5|TRBV7-9|NA|12|NA
CASSPGWETQYF
TGTGCCAGCAGCCCAGGTTGGGAGACCCAGTACTTC
>TRBJ1-1|TRBV11-2|NA|11|NA
CASSLETGAFF
TGTGCCAGCAGCTTAGAGACGGGGGCTTTCTTT
>TRBJ1-5|TRBV16|TRBD1|18|NA
CASSQWGSGDRGNQPQHF
TGTGCCAGCAGCCAGTGGGGGAGTGGGGACAGGGGAAACCAGCCCCAGCATTTT
>TRBJ1-2|TRBV9|NA|14|NA
CASSVDEDSYGYTF
TGTGCCAGCAGCGTAGATGAGGACTCCTATGGCTACACCTTC
>TRBJ2-2|TRBV4-1|TRBD1|16|NA
CASSHGLDRVGGELFF
TGCGCCAGCAGCCACGGCCTTGACAGGGTTGGCGGGGAGCTGTTTTTT
>TRBJ2-1|TRBV5-6|TRBD2|17|once
CASSPLGSGRRPSEQFF
TGTGCCAGCAGCCCCCTGGGCAGCGGGAGGCGCCCTAGTGAGCAGTTCTTC
>TRBJ1-1|TRBV2|NA|11|NA
CASTRYTEAFF
TGTGCCAGCACCCGTTACACTGAAGCTTTCTTT
>TRBJ2-5|TRBV11-2|TRBD2|13|few
CASTRGVQETQYF
TGTGCCAGCACCCGGGGGGTCCAAGAGACCCAGTACTTC
>TRBJ1-3|TRBV7-8|NA|16|NA
CASSLAMGAPGNTIYF
TGTGCCAGCAGCTTAGCGATGGGGGCGCCTGGAAACACCATATATTTT
>TRBJ2-1|TRBV3-1/TRBV3-2|TRBD2|15|once
CASSQGLAGVNEQFF
TGTGCCAGCAGCCAAGGGTTAGCGGGGGTGAATGAGCAGTTCTTC
>TRBJ2-7|TRBV6-5|NA|15|NA
CASRNPRGSYYEQYF
TGTGCCAGCAGGAATCCCCGGGGGTCATACTACGAGCAGTACTTC
>TRBJ2-1|TRBV19|TRBD2|16|NA
CASSIAAAGGPNEQFF
TGTGCCAGTAGTATCGCAGCAGCGGGAGGGCCTAATGAGCAGTTCTTC
>TRBJ2-5|TRBV13|TRBD1|14|NA
CASRKQGAQETQYF
TGTGCCAGCAGAAAACAGGGGGCACAAGAGACCCAGTACTTC
>TRBJ2-6|TRBV7-6|TRBD1|19|NA
CASSLVSWGQISGANVLTF
TGTGCCAGCAGCTTAGTTAGTTGGGGACAGATCTCTGGGGCCAACGTCCTGACTTTC
>TRBJ1-2|TRBV10-2|TRBD1|13|NA
CASSGGQPYGYTF
TGCGCCAGCAGTGGGGGACAGCCCTATGGCTACACCTTC
>TRBJ2-3|TRBV6-5|TRBD1|14|once
CASRPGQITDTQYF
TGTGCCAGCAGGCCGGGACAGATCACAGATACGCAGTATTTT
>TRBJ1-1|TRBV9|NA|14|NA
CASSMQGPATEAFF
TGTGCCAGCAGCATGCAGGGGCCGGCTACTGAAGCTTTCTTT
>TRBJ1-1|TRBV6-5|TRBD1|15|NA
CASSLKQGADTEAFF
TGTGCCAGCAGTCTCAAACAGGGGGCGGATACTGAAGCTTTCTTT
>TRBJ1-3|TRBV27|NA|14|NA
CASSSHRERNTIYF
TGTGCCAGCAGTTCTCACAGGGAGAGAAACACCATATATTTT
>TRBJ1-1|TRBV5-4|TRBD1|16|NA
CASSLDRGHMNTEAFF
TGTGCCAGCAGCTTAGACAGGGGGCATATGAACACTGAAGCTTTCTTT
>TRBJ1-5|TRBV2|TRBD1|13|NA
CASSEEGAQPQHF
TGTGCCAGCAGTGAAGAGGGGGCTCAGCCCCAGCATTTT
>TRBJ1-2|TRBV4-1|NA|13|NA
CASSQTRNYGYTF
TGCGCCAGCAGCCAAACTAGGAACTATGGCTACACCTTC
>TRBJ2-6|TRBV6-5|TRBD1|15|NA
CASRTGARGANVLTF
TGTGCCAGCAGGACAGGGGCGCGGGGGGCCAACGTCCTGACTTTC
>TRBJ1-1|TRBV30|NA|13|NA
CAWKFRGGTEAFF
TGTGCCTGGAAGTTTCGGGGGGGGACTGAAGCTTTCTTT
>TRBJ2-7|TRBV4-1|TRBD1|15|NA
CASSPTGTGPYEQYF
TGCGCCAGCAGCCCGACCGGGACAGGCCCCTACGAGCAGTACTTC
>TRBJ1-5|TRBV10-1|NA|15|NA
CASSAGGRVGQPQHF
TGCGCCAGCAGTGCCGGGGGGAGGGTGGGACAGCCCCAGCATTTT
>TRBJ1-5|TRBV4-1|NA|15|NA
CASSQAISLDQPQHF
TGCGCCAGCAGCCAAGCTATCTCCCTAGATCAGCCCCAGCATTTT
>TRBJ2-2|TRBV18|NA|15|NA
CASSPTTLTSGELFF
TGTGCCAGCTCACCCACAACCCTGACTTCGGGGGAGCTGTTTTTT
>TRBJ2-3|TRBV10-3|NA|16|NA
CAISGSDGSDTDTQYF
TGTGCCATCAGTGGGTCCGACGGTAGCGACACAGATACGCAGTATTTT
>TRBJ2-3|TRBV12-2|NA|19|once
CASRFPADTGPLTTDTQYF
TGTGCAAGTCGCTTTCCAGCAGATACAGGTCCCCTGACTACAGATACGCAGTATTTT
>TRBJ1-1|TRBV19|TRBD1|13|NA
CASSQDRGTEAFF
TGTGCCAGTAGTCAAGACAGGGGAACTGAAGCTTTCTTT
>TRBJ1-2|TRBV10-3|TRBD1|14|NA
CAISDSGQGFGYTF
TGTGCCATCAGTGATTCGGGACAGGGCTTCGGCTACACCTTC
>TRBJ1-3|TRBV11-2|NA|15|NA
CASSPGLHSGNTIYF
TGTGCCAGCAGCCCAGGACTCCACTCTGGAAACACCATATATTTT
>TRBJ2-7|TRBV5-6|NA|14|NA
CASSLNQGISEQYF
TGTGCCAGCAGCTTGAATCAGGGAATCTCCGAGCAGTACTTC
>TRBJ1-5|TRBV5-5|NA|15|NA
CASSYTSGADQPQHF
TGTGCCAGCAGTTATACCTCAGGGGCGGATCAGCCCCAGCATTTT
>TRBJ2-3|TRBV19|NA|16|NA
CASSIPSPSSTDTQYF
TGTGCCAGTAGTATCCCTAGCCCCTCTAGCACAGATACGCAGTATTTT
>TRBJ1-2|TRBV19|TRBD1|14|NA
CASSTMTGDYGYTF
TGTGCCAGTAGTACGATGACAGGGGACTATGGCTACACCTTC
>TRBJ2-7|TRBV7-2|NA|13|NA
CASSLGPGVEQYF
TGTGCCAGCAGCTTAGGTCCAGGGGTCGAGCAGTACTTC
>TRBJ2-7|TRBV6-5|TRBD2|14|NA
CASSRGLAAYEQYF
TGTGCCAGCAGCCGCGGACTAGCGGCCTACGAGCAGTACTTC
>TRBJ1-1|TRBV19|TRBD1|16|NA
CASSIVGGAGNTEAFF
TGTGCCAGTAGTATCGTAGGGGGCGCAGGGAACACTGAAGCTTTCTTT
>TRBJ2-3|TRBV19|TRBD1|15|few
CASSSTGGSTDTQYF
TGTGCCAGTAGTTCTACAGGGGGAAGCACAGATACGCAGTATTTT